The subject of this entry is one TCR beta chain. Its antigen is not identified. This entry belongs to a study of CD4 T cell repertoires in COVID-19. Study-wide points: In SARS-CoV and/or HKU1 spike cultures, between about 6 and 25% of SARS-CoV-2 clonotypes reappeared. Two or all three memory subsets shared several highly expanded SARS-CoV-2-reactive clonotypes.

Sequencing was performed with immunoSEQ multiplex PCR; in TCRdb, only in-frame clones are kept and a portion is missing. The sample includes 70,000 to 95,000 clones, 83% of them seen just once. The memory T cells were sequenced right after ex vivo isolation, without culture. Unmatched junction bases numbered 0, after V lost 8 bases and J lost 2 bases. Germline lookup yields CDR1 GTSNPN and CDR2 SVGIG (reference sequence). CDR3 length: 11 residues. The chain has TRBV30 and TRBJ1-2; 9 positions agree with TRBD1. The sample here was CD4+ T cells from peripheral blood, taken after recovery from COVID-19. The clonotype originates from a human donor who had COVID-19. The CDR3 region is CAGTGNYGYTF. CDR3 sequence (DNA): TGTGCCGGGACAGGGAACTATGGCTACACCTTC.